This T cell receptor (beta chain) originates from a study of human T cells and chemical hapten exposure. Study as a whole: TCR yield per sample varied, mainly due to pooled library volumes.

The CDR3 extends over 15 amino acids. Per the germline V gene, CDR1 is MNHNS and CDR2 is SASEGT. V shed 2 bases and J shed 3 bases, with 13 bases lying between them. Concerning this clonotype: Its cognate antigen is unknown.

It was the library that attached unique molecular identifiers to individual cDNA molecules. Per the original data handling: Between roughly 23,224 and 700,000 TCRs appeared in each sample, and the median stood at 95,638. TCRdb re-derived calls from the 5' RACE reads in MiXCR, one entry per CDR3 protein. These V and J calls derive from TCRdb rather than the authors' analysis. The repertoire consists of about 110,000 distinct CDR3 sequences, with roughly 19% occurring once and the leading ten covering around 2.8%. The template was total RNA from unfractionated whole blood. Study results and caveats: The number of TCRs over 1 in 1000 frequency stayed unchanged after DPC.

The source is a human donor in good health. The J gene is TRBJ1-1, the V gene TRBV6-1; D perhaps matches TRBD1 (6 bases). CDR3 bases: TGTGCCAGCAGTGAACGGTTACAGGGCTACACTGAAGCTTTCTTT. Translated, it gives CASSERLQGYTEAFF.